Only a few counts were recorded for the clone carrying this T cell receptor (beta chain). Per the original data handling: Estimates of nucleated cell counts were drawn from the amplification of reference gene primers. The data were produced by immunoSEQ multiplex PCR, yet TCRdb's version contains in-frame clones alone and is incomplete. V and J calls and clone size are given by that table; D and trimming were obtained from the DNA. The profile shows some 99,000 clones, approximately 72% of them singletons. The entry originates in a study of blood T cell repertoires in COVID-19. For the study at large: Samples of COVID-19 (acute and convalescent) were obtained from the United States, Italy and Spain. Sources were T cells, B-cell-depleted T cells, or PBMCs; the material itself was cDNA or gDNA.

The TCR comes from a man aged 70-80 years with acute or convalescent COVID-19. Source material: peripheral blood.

The CDR3 sequence: CASSLEGYYGYNEQFF. The CDR3 DNA reads TGTGCCAGCAGTTTAGAGGGATATTATGGATACAATGAGCAGTTCTTC. The V and J genes are TRBV28 and TRBJ2-1, with a possible D match to TRBD2 (5 bases). The germline gives CDR1 MDHEN, CDR2 SYDVKM. Deletions cut 2 bases from V and 4 bases from J, with 15 bases between. The CDR3 runs to 16 residues.